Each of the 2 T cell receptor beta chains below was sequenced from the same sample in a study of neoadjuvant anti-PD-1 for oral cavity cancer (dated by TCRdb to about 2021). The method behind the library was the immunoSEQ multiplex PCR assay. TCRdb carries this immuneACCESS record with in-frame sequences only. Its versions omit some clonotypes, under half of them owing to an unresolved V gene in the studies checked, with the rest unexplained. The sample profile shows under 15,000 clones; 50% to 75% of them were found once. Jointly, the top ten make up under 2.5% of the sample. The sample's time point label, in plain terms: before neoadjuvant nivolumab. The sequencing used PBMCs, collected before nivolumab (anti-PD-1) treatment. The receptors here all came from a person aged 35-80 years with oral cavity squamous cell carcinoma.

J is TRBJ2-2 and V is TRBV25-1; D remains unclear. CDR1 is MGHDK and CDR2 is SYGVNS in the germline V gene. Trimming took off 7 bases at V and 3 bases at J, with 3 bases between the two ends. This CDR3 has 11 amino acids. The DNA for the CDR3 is TGTGCCAGCATCGACACCGGGGAGCTGTTTTTT. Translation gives CASIDTGELFF.

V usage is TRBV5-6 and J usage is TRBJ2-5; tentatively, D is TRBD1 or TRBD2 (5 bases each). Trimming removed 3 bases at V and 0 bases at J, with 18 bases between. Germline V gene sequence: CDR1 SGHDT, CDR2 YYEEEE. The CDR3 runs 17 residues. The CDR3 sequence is CASSSRVSGTYQETQYF. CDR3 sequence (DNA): TGTGCCAGCAGCTCCAGGGTCTCAGGGACGTACCAAGAGACCCAGTACTTC. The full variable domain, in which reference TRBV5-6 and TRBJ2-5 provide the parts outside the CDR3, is DAGVTQSPTHLIKTRGQQVTLRCSPKSGHDTVSWYQQALGQGPQFIFQYYEEEERQRGNFPDRFSGHQFPNYSSELNVNALLLGDSALYLCASSSRVSGTYQETQYFGPGTRLLVL.